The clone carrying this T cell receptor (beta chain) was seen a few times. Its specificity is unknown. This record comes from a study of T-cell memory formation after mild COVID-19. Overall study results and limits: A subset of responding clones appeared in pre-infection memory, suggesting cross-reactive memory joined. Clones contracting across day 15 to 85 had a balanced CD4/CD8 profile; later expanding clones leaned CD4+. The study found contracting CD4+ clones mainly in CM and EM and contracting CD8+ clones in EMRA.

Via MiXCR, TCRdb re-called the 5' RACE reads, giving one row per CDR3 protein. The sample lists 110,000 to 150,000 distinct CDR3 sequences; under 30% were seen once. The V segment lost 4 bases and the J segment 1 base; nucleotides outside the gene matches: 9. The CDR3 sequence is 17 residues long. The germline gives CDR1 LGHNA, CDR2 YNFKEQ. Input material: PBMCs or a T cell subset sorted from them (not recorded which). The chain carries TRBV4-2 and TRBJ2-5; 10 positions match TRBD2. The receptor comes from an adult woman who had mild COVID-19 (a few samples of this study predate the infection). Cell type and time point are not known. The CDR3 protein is CASSRGMTSGSQETQYF. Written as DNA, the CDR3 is TGTGCCAGCAGCCGTGGGATGACTAGCGGGTCCCAAGAGACCCAGTACTTC.